The T cell receptor (beta chain) described here comes from a study of blood T cell repertoires in COVID-19. Study-wide context: Samples representing acute and convalescent COVID-19 were sourced from the United States, Italy and Spain. PBMCs, B-cell-depleted T cells, or T cells were the source of the cDNA or gDNA that made up the material.

This CDR3 region has 15 residues. The germline V gene encodes CDR1 MNHEY and CDR2 SVGAGI. The V end lost 2 bases, the J end lost 0 bases, and 8 bases lay between the germline ends. In the original processing: Reference gene primer amplification yielded estimated nucleated cell counts. Data came from immunoSEQ multiplex PCR; TCRdb stores just in-frame clones and leaves some out. V, J and clone size were drawn from that table, and D and trimming were deduced from the DNA. The repertoire holds about 190,000 clones, with approximately 90% as singletons. The chain links TRBV6-5 to TRBJ2-1; D remains unclear. Input material: peripheral blood. The sequence derives from a man aged 30 to 45 with acute or convalescent COVID-19. The CDR3 protein is CASSYAASSYNEQFF. The CDR3 DNA reads as TGTGCCAGCAGTTACGCGGCTAGCTCCTACAATGAGCAGTTCTTC.